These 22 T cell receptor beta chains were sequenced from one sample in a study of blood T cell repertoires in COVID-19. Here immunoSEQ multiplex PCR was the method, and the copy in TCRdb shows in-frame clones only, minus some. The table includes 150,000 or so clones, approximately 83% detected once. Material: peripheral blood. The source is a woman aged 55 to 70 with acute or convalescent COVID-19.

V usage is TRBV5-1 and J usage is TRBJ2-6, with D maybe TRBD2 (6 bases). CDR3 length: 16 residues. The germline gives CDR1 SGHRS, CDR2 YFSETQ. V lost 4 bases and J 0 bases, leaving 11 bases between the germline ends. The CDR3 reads CASSIDGSSGANVLTF. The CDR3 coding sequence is TGCGCCAGCAGCATAGACGGGAGCTCTGGGGCCAACGTCCTGACTTTC.

CDR3 nucleotide sequence: TGTGCCAGCAGCAGGGGAACCGGTGGCTACACCTTC. Its translation is CASSRGTGGYTF. The chain combines TRBV25-1 with TRBJ1-2; D possibly corresponds to TRBD1 (6 bases). The ends were cut back, 6 bases at V and 7 bases at J, with 12 bases in the middle. Germline CDR1 reads MGHDK; CDR2 reads SYGVNS. The CDR3 has 12 residues.

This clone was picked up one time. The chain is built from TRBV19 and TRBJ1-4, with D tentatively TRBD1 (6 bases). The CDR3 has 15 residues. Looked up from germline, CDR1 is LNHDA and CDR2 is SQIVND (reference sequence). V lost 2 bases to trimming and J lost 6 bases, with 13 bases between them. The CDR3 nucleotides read TGTGCCAGTAGTATATTGGGGGCCGAGTATGAAAAACTGTTTTTT. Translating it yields CASSILGAEYEKLFF.

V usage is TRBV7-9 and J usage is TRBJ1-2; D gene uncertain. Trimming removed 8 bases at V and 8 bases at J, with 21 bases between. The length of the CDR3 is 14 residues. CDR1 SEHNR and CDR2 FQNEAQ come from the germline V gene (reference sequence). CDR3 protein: CASSTLASSGGYTF. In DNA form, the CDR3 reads TGTGCCAGCTCCACCCTGGCCAGCTCGGGGGGCTACACCTTC.

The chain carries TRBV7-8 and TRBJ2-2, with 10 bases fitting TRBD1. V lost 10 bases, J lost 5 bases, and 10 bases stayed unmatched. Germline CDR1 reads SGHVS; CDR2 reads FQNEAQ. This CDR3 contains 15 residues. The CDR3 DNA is TGTGCCACCGATCTCGGACAGGGGGGTACCGGGGAGCTGTTTTTT. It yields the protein CATDLGQGGTGELFF.

The CDR3 loop reads CASRLSPAGDQETQYF. In DNA, the CDR3 is TGCGCCAGCAGGCTAAGCCCAGCGGGGGACCAAGAGACCCAGTACTTC. The chain uses TRBV5-1 and TRBJ2-5, with 8 nucleotides matching TRBD2. The CDR3 consists of 16 residues. Trimming at V came to 5 bases and at J to 0 bases, leaving 9 bases not matched to a gene. Germline loops: CDR1 SGHRS, CDR2 YFSETQ.

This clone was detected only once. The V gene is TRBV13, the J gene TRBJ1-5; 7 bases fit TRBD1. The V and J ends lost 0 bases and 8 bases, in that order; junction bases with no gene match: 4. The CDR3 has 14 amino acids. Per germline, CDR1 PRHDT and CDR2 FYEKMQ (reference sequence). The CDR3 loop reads CASSLGRGREPQHF. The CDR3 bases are TGTGCCAGCAGCTTAGGTAGGGGGCGGGAGCCCCAGCATTTT. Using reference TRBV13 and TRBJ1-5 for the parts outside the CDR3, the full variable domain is AAGVIQSPRHLIKEKRETATLKCYPIPRHDTVYWYQQGPGQDPQFLISFYEKMQSDKGSIPDRFSAQQFSDYHSELNMSSLELGDSALYFCASSLGRGREPQHFGDGTRLSIL.

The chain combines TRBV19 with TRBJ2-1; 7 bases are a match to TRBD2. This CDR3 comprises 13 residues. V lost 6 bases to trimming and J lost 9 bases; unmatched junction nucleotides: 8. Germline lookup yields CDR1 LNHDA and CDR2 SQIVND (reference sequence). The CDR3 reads CASRKGREGEQFF. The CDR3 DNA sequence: TGTGCCAGTAGAAAGGGAAGGGAGGGTGAGCAGTTCTTC.

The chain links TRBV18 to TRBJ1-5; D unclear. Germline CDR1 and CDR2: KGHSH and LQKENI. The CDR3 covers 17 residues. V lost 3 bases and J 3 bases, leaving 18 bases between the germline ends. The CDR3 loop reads CASSPGAFVGPNQPQHF. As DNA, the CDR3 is TGTGCCAGCTCACCGGGAGCATTTGTCGGGCCCAATCAGCCCCAGCATTTT. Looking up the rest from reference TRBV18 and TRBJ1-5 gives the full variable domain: NAGVMQNPRHLVRRRGQEARLRCSPMKGHSHVYWYRQLPEEGLKFMVYLQKENIIDESGMPKERFSAEFPKEGPSILRIQQVVRGDSAAYFCASSPGAFVGPNQPQHFGDGTRLSIL.

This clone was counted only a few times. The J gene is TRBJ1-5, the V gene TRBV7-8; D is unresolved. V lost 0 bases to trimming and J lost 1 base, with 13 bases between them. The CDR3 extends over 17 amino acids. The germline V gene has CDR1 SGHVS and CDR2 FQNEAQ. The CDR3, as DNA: TGTGCCAGCAGCTTAGCGGGCGGGCTCCCGAGCAATCAGCCCCAGCATTTT. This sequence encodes CASSLAGGLPSNQPQHF.

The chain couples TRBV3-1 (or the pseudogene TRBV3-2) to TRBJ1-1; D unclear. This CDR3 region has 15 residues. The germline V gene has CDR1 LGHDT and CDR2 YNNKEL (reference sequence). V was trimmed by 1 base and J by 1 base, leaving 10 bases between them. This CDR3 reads CASSQGGQANTEAFF. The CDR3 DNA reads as TGTGCCAGCAGCCAAGGTGGTCAGGCGAACACTGAAGCTTTCTTT.

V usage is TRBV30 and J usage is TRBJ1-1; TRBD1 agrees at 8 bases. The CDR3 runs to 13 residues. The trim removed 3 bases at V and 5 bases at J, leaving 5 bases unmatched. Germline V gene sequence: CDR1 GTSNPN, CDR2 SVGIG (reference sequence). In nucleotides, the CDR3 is TGTGCCTGGAGCGACAGGGGAGGTACTGAAGCTTTCTTT. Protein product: CAWSDRGGTEAFF.

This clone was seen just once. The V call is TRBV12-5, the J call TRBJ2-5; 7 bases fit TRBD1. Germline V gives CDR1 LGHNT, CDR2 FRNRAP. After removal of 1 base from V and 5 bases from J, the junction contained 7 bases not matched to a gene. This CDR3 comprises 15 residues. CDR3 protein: CASGLGTGETETQYF. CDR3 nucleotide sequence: TGTGCTAGTGGTTTGGGTACAGGGGAGACGGAGACCCAGTACTTC.

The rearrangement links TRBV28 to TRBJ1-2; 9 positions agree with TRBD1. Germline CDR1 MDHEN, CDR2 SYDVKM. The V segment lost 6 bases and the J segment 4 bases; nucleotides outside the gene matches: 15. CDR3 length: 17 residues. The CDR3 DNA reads TGTGCCAGCAGAACTCCCCCCGGGACAGGGACCCCCTATGGCTACACCTTC. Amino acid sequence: CASRTPPGTGTPYGYTF.

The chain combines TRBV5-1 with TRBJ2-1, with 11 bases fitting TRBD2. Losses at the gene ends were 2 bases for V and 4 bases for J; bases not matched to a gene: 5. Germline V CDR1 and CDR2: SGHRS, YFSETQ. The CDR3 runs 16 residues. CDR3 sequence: CASSLYGTSGYNEQFF. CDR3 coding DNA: TGCGCCAGCAGCTTATACGGGACTAGCGGATACAATGAGCAGTTCTTC.

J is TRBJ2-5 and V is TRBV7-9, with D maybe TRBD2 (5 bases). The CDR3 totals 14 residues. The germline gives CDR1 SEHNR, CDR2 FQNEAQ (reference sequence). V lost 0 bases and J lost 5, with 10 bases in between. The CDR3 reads CASSLAAGLETQYF. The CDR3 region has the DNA TGTGCCAGCAGCTTAGCGGCGGGTCTGGAGACCCAGTACTTC.

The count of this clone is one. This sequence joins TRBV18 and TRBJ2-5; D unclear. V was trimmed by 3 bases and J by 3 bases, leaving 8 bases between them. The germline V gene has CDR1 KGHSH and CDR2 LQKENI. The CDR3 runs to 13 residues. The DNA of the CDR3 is TGTGCCAGCTCACCCTTCACGGAAGAGACCCAGTACTTC. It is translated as CASSPFTEETQYF.

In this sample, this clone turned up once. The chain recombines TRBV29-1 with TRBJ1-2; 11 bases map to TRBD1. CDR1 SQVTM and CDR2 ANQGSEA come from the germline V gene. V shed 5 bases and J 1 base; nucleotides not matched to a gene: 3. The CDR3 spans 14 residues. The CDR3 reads CSVSGTGGNYGYTF. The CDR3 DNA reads TGCAGCGTTTCCGGGACAGGGGGTAACTATGGCTACACCTTC. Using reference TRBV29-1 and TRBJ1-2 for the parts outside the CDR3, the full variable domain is SAVISQKPSRDICQRGTSLTIQCQVDSQVTMMFWYRQQPGQSLTLIATANQGSEATYESGFVIDKFPISRPNLTFSTLTVSNMSPEDSSIYLCSVSGTGGNYGYTFGSGTRLTVV.

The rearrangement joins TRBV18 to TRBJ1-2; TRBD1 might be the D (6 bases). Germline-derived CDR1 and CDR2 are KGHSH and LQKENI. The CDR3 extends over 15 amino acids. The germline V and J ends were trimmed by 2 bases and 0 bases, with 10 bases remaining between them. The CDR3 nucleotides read TGTGCCAGCTCACCAACGACAGGTGCTAACTATGGCTACACCTTC. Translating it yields CASSPTTGANYGYTF.

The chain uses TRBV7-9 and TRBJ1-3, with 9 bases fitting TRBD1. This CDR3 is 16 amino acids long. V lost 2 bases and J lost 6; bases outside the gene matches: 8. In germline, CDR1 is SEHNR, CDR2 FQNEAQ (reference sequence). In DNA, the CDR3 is TGTGCCAGCAGCTTAAGGACAGGGGTAGTCGAAAACACCATATATTTT. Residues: CASSLRTGVVENTIYF.

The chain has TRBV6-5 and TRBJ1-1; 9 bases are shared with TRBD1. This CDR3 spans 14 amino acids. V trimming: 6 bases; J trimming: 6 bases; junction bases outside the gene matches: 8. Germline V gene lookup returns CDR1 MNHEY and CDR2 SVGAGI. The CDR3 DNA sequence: TGTGCCAGCAGGGTTACAGGGGGCCGTCCTGAAGCTTTCTTT. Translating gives CASRVTGGRPEAFF.

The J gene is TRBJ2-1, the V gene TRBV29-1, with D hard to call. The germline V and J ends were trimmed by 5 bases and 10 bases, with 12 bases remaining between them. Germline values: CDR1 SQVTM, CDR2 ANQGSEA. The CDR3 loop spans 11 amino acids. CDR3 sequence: CSVLEVVEQFF. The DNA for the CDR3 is TGCAGCGTTCTAGAGGTCGTGGAGCAGTTCTTC.